This TCR beta chain was captured in a study of cytomegalovirus exposure and HLA in healthy donors. Whole-study context: A previous analysis identified 95 million to 130 million unique TCR beta sequences derived from about 180 million T cells. Whole-study results and caveats: Prior analysis indicated that the majority of TCR beta V segments exhibited productivity approximately 87% or approximately 30% of the time. Across HLA loci, a later analysis found differing TCR association rates, with DRB1 most and HLA-C fewest.

Primers: 60 Vbeta forward and 13 Jbeta reverse. The data were produced by immunoSEQ multiplex PCR, yet TCRdb's version contains in-frame clones alone and is incomplete. The data show around 100,000 clones, roughly 68% seen once. Germline V gene data show CDR1 as MNHNY and CDR2 as SVGAGI (reference sequence). The J segment lost 1 base and the V segment lost 5 bases, leaving 9 bases of the junction unmatched. The CDR3 is made up of 16 amino acids. To note about this clone: Antigen unknown.

Sequenced sample: PBMCs. V usage is TRBV6-6 and J usage is TRBJ2-3, with 7 bases identical to TRBD2. This clonotype was obtained from a young woman in good health and CMV-seronegative. The chain's CDR3 is CASSPRRDYRTDTQYF. CDR3 coding DNA: TGTGCCAGCAGTCCCCGCCGGGACTATCGCACAGATACGCAGTATTTT.